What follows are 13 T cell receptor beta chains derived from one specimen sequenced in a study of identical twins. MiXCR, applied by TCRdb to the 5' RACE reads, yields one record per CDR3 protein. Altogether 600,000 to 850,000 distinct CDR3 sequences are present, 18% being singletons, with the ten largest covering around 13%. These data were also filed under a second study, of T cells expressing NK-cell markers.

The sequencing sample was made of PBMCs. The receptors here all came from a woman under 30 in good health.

CDR3 amino acids: CASGHPSGNNEQFF. The DNA for the CDR3 is TGCGCCAGCGGCCATCCAAGCGGGAACAATGAGCAGTTCTTC. The V and J genes are TRBV5-1 and TRBJ2-1, with 7 bases lining up with TRBD2. The V gene's germline CDR1 is SGHRS and CDR2 YFSETQ. The CDR3 extends over 14 amino acids. The V gene end was trimmed by 7 bases and the J gene end by 5 bases; junction bases not matched to a gene: 9.

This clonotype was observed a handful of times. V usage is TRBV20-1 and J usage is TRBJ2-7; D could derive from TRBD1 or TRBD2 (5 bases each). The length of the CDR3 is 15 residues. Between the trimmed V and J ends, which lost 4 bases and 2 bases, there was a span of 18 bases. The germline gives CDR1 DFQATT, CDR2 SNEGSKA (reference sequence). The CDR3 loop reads CSAMGDPRVAYEQYF. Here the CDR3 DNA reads TGCAGTGCTATGGGGGACCCCAGGGTAGCCTACGAGCAGTACTTC.

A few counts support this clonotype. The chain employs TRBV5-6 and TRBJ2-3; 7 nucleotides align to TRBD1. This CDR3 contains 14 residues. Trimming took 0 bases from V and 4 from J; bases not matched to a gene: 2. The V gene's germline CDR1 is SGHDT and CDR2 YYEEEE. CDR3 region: CASSLDRGPDTQYF. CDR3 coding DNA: TGTGCCAGCAGCTTGGACAGGGGCCCAGATACGCAGTATTTT.

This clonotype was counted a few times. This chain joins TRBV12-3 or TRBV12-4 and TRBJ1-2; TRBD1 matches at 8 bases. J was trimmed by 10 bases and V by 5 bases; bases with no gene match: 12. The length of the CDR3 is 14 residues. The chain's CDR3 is CASSTWTGNFVYTF. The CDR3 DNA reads TGTGCCAGCAGTACATGGACAGGGAACTTTGTCTACACCTTC.

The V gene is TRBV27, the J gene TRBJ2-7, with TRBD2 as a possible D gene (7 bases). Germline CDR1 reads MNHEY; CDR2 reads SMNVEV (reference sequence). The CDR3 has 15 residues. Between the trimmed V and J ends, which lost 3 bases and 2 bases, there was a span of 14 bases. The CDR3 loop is CASSFMGGGAYEQYF. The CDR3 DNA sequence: TGTGCCAGCAGTTTTATGGGAGGGGGGGCCTACGAGCAGTACTTC.

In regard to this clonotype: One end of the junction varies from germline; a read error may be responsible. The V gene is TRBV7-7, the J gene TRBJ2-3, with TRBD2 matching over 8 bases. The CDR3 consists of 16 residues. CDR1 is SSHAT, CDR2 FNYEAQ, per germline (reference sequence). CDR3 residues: CASSSRPGTSMDTQYF. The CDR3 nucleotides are TGTGCTAGCAGCTCCCGTCCCGGGACTAGTATGGATACGCAGTATTTT.

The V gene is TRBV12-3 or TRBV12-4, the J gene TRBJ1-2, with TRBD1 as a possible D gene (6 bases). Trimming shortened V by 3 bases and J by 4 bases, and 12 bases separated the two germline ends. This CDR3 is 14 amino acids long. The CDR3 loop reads CASSFPDSPYGYTF. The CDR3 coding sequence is TGTGCCAGCAGTTTCCCGGACAGTCCCTATGGCTACACCTTC.

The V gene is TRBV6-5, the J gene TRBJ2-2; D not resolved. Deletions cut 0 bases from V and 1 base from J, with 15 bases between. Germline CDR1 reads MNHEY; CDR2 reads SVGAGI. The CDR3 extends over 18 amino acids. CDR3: CASSYSLGVVENTGELFF. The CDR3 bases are TGTGCCAGCAGTTACTCGCTGGGTGTCGTTGAGAACACCGGGGAGCTGTTTTTT.

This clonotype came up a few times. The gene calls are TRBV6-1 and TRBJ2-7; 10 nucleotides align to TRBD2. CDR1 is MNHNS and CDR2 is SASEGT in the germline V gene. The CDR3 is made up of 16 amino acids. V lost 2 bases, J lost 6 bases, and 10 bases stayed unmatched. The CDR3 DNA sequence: TGTGCCAGCAGTGAACTCGAGCGGGAGGGCCCCCGCGAGCAGTACTTC. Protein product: CASSELEREGPREQYF.

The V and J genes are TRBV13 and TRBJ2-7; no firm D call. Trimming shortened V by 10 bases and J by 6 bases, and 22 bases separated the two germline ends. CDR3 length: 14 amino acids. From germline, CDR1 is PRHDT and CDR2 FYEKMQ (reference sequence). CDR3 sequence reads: CATSPGAKPSEQYF. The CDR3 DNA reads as TGTGCCACTAGTCCGGGCGCGAAACCCTCCGAGCAGTACTTC.

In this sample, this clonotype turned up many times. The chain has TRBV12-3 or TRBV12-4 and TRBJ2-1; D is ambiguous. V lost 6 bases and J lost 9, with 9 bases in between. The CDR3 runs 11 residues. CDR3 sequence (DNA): TGTGCCAGCAGCCCGTATAGTGAGCAGTTCTTC. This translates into CASSPYSEQFF.

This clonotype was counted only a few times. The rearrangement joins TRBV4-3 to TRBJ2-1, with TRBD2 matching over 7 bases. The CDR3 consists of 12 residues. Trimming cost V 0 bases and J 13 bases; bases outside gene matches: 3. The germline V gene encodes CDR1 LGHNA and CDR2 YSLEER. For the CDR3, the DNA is TGCGCCAGCAGCCAAGAACAGCGGGACCAGTTCTTC. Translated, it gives CASSQEQRDQFF.

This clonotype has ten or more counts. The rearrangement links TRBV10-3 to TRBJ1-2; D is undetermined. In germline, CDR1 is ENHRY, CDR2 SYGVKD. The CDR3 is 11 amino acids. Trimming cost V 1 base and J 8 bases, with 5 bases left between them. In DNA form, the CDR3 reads TGTGCCATCAGTGAGTTGCGGGGCTACACCTTC. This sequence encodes CAISELRGYTF.